Listed here is a single T cell receptor beta chain. Its antigen is undetermined. These data come from a study of Graves' ophthalmopathy and Graves' hyperthyroidism. Across the whole study: Hyperthyroidism was considered stable when no ophthalmopathy appeared within 18 months of follow-up.

The TCR beta CDR3 regions underwent amplification from RNA transcripts. RT-PCR in the first round used HTBI primers; a second-round multiplex PCR followed. TCRdb re-called the multiplex PCR reads with MiXCR, one entry per CDR3 protein. The sample includes about 1.1 million distinct CDR3 sequences, about 38% of them seen just once. Trimming removed 5 bases from V and 4 bases from J, with 15 bases in between. The CDR3 covers 16 residues. Per germline, CDR1 MRHNA and CDR2 SNTAGT. Hyperthyroidism patients, all newly diagnosed, had under 2 months' duration and ages of 18 to 65. The diagnosis was founded upon clinical symptoms, serum thyroxine, TRAb, thyroid ultrasound and orbital computed tomography. Whole-study findings and limits: Most thyroid-expanded clonotypes exceeding 0.001 frequency were also found in blood.

This TCR was recovered from an adult man with Graves' hyperthyroidism. The V gene is TRBV6-4, the J gene TRBJ2-6, with unresolved D. The sample comprised peripheral blood or thyroid tissue (not recorded which). CDR3 region: CASSPVGRSGANVLTF. CDR3 bases: TGTGCCAGCAGTCCCGTGGGCCGTAGCGGGGCCAACGTCCTGACTTTC.